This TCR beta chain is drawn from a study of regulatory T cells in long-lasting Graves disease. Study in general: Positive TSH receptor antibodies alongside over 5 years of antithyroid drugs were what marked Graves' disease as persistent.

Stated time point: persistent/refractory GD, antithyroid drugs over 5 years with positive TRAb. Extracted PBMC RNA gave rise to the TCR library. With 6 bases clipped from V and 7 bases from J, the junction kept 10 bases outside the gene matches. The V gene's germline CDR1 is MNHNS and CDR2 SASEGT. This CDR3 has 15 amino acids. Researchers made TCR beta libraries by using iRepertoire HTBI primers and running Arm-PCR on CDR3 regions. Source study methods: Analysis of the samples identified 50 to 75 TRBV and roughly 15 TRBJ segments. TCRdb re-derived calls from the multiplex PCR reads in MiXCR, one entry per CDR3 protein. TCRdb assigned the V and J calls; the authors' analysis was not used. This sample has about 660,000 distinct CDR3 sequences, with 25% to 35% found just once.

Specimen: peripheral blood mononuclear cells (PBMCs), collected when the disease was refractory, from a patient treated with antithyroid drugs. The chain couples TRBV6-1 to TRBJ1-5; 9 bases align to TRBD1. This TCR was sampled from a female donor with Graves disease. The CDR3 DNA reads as TGTGCCAGCAGGGCCGGGACAGGGAGTAGGCAGCCCCAGCATTTT. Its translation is CASRAGTGSRQPQHF.